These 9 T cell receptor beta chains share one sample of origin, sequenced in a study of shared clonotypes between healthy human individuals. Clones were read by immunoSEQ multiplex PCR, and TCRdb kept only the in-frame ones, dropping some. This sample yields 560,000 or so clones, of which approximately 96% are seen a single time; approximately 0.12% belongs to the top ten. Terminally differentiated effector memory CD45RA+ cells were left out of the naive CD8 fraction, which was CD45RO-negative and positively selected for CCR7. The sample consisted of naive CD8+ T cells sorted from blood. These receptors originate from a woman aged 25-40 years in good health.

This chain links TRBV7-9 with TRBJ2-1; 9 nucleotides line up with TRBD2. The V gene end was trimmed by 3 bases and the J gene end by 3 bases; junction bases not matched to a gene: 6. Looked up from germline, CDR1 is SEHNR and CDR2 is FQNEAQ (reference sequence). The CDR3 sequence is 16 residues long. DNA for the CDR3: TGTGCCAGCAGCTTGGCGCGGGAGGGCATCTACAATGAGCAGTTCTTC. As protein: CASSLAREGIYNEQFF.

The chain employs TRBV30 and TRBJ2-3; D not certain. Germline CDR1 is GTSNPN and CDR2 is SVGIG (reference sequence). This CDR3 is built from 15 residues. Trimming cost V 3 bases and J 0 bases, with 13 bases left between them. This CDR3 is CAWSDRVFSTDTQYF. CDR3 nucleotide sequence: TGTGCCTGGAGCGACCGGGTCTTTAGCACAGATACGCAGTATTTT.

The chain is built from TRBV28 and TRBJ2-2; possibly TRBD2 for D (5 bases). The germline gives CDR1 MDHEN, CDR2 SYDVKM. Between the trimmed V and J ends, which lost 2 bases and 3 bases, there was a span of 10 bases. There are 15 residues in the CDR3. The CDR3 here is CASSLGAADTGELFF. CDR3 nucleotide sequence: TGTGCCAGCAGTTTAGGAGCAGCGGACACCGGGGAGCTGTTTTTT. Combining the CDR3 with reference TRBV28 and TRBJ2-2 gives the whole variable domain DVKVTQSSRYLVKRTGEKVFLECVQDMDHENMFWYRQDPGLGLRLIYFSYDVKMKEKGDIPEGYSVSREKKERFSLILESASTNQTSMYLCASSLGAADTGELFFGEGSRLTVL.

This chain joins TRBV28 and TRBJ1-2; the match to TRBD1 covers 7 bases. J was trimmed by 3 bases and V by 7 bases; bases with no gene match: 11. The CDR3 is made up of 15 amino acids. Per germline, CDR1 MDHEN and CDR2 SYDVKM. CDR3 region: CASTSVDRADYGYTF. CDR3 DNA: TGTGCCAGCACCTCGGTAGACAGGGCGGACTATGGCTACACCTTC.

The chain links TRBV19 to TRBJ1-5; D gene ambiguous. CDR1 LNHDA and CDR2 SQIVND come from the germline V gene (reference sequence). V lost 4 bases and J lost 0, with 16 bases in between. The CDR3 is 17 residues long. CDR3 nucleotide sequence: TGTGCCAGTAGTACTGAGAGGATGCTTATTAGCAATCAGCCCCAGCATTTT. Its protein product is CASSTERMLISNQPQHF.

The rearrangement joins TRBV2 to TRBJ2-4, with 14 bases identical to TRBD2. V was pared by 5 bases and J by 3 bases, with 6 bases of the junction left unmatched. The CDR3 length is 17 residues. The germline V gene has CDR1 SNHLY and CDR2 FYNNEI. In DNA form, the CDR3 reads TGTGCCAGCAGTCTGGGACTAGCGGGAGAAAGCAAAAACATTCAGTACTTC. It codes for CASSLGLAGESKNIQYF.

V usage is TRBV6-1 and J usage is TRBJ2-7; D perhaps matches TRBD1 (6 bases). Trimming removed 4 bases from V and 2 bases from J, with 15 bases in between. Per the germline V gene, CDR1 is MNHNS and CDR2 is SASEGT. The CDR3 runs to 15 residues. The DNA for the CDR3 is TGTGCCAGCAGTGTAGGACAGATTCTAACCTACGAGCAGTACTTC. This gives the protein CASSVGQILTYEQYF.

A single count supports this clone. CDR3 in amino acids: CASSLVGMLSNQPQHF. CDR3 nucleotides: TGTGCCAGCAGTTTGGTAGGGATGCTCAGCAATCAGCCCCAGCATTTT. The rearrangement uses TRBV28 and TRBJ1-5; D is unclear. From germline, CDR1 is MDHEN and CDR2 SYDVKM. CDR3 size: 16 residues. V was shortened by 3 bases and J by 1 base, with 13 bases between the two germline ends.

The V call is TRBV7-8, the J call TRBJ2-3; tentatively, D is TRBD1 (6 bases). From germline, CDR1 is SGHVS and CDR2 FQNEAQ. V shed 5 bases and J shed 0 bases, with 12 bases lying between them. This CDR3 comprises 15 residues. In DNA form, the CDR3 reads TGTGCCAGCAGCCCCCCCGACAGGAGCACAGATACGCAGTATTTT. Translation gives CASSPPDRSTDTQYF.